A single sample gave rise to the 2 T cell receptor beta chains below, sequenced in a study of blood T cell repertoires in COVID-19. The repertoire was sequenced with immunoSEQ multiplex PCR; TCRdb's copy has only in-frame clones and lacks some. The repertoire holds over 250,000 clones, with approximately 83% as singletons. Sequencing input: peripheral blood. These receptors came from a human donor in a cohort sampled during active COVID-19.

CDR3 protein: CASSKQGYYEQYF. The CDR3 nucleotides read TGTGCCAGCAGTAAACAGGGGTACTACGAGCAGTACTTC. The V and J genes are TRBV2 and TRBJ2-7, with 7 bases fitting TRBD1. The CDR3 spans 13 residues. Germline lookup yields CDR1 SNHLY and CDR2 FYNNEI. The J segment lost 3 bases and the V segment lost 5 bases, leaving 4 bases of the junction unmatched.

Ten or more counts support this clone. The chain combines TRBV2 with TRBJ1-5; TRBD1 matches at 8 bases. This CDR3 spans 17 amino acids. V dropped 6 bases and J dropped 0; count of bases not matched to a gene: 10. Germline loops: CDR1 SNHLY, CDR2 FYNNEI. CDR3 region: CASRGRGRGVSNQPQHF. DNA of the CDR3: TGTGCCAGCAGAGGCAGGGGGCGCGGGGTTAGCAATCAGCCCCAGCATTTT.